This is a list of T cell receptor beta chains from one sample in a study of T cells in Graves' hyperthyroidism and ophthalmopathy. TCRdb ran MiXCR on the multiplex PCR reads and lists one entry per CDR3 protein. The repertoire has approximately 370,000 distinct CDR3 sequences, 17% of them found once; the top ten carry around a third. Sequenced input: blood. These receptors all come from a woman aged 30 to 39 with Graves' hyperthyroidism that later progressed to Graves' ophthalmopathy. CDR3s include the opening cysteine and the closing phenylalanine or tryptophan. The D gene is left open where the match is weak. Some rows have no size entry. The others give once, few or many, or a class for an expanded clone.

clone size | J gene | D gene | V gene | CDR3 protein | CDR3 DNA
many | TRBJ1-5 | TRBD1 | TRBV5-1 | CASSLAYRSGGSDQPQHF | TGCGCCAGCAGCTTGGCCTACAGGTCAGGGGGCTCGGATCAGCCCCAGCATTTT
. | TRBJ1-1 | . | TRBV19 | CASSILGGSEAFF | TGTGCCAGTAGTATCTTGGGGGGGTCTGAAGCTTTCTTT
many | TRBJ2-5 | TRBD1 | TRBV11-2 | CASSLTQGNGETQYF | TGTGCCAGCAGTTTGACACAGGGGAACGGAGAGACCCAGTACTTC
. | TRBJ1-1 | TRBD1 | TRBV30 | CAARTGMNTEAFF | TGTGCCGCAAGGACAGGGATGAACACTGAAGCTTTCTTT
many | TRBJ1-1 | . | TRBV12-3/TRBV12-4 | CASSLGQGSGAFF | TGTGCCAGCAGTTTGGGGCAGGGGTCGGGAGCTTTCTTT
few | TRBJ2-1 | TRBD1 | TRBV19 | CASSIDTGGRYNEQFF | TGTGCCAGTAGTATAGACACAGGGGGACGATACAATGAGCAGTTCTTC
many | TRBJ1-4 | . | TRBV6-1 | CASSELSGYTREKLFF | TGTGCCAGCAGTGAATTGAGCGGATACACAAGAGAAAAACTGTTTTTT
. | TRBJ1-1 | . | TRBV29-1 | CSARPQENTEAFF | TGCAGCGCACGACCACAGGAGAACACTGAAGCTTTCTTT
. | TRBJ2-7 | . | TRBV12-3/TRBV12-4 | CASRLRSSGDYEQYF | TGTGCCAGCAGACTCCGGAGTAGCGGCGACTACGAGCAGTACTTC
many | TRBJ2-1 | TRBD2 | TRBV12-3/TRBV12-4 | CASSPGTSGGTNEQFF | TGTGCCAGCAGTCCGGGGACTAGCGGGGGAACCAATGAGCAGTTCTTC
once | TRBJ2-2 | TRBD1 | TRBV6-4 | CASLDRGNTGELFF | TGTGCCAGCCTGGACAGGGGGAACACCGGGGAGCTGTTTTTT
many | TRBJ2-6 | . | TRBV12-3/TRBV12-4 | CASSRRGQLWSGANVLTF | TGTGCCAGCAGTCGCCGGGGGCAACTCTGGTCTGGGGCCAACGTCCTGACTTTC
many | TRBJ2-5 | . | TRBV28 | CASSLTETQYF | TGTGCCAGCAGTTTAACGGAGACCCAGTACTTC
many | TRBJ2-7 | . | TRBV19 | CASPRGRDPYEQYF | TGTGCCAGCCCAAGGGGAAGGGACCCCTACGAGCAGTACTTC
. | TRBJ2-7 | TRBD1 | TRBV28 | CASSLGQLSSYEQYF | TGTGCCAGCAGTTTGGGACAGCTGAGCTCCTACGAGCAGTACTTC
many | TRBJ2-3 | . | TRBV11-2 | CASSLGRGPYTDTQYF | TGTGCCAGCAGCTTAGGACGGGGGCCTTACACAGATACGCAGTATTTT
. | TRBJ2-1 | TRBD1 | TRBV2 | CASSEVAGTVYNEQFF | TGTGCCAGCAGTGAGGTGGCCGGGACAGTCTACAATGAGCAGTTCTTC
many | TRBJ2-2 | . | TRBV5-1 | CASSLMDAGELFF | TGCGCCAGCAGCTTAATGGACGCCGGGGAGCTGTTTTTT
. | TRBJ1-1 | . | TRBV29-1 | CSVTGLGANTEAFF | TGCAGCGTTACCGGCCTCGGGGCCAACACTGAAGCTTTCTTT
few | TRBJ2-2 | . | TRBV18 | CASSPTGPASGNTGELFF | TGTGCCAGCTCACCAACAGGGCCCGCTAGCGGGAACACCGGGGAGCTGTTTTTT
many | TRBJ1-1 | . | TRBV28 | CASSDRRRRTEAFF | TGTGCCAGCAGCGATAGAAGGAGGCGCACTGAAGCTTTCTTT
few | TRBJ2-1 | TRBD2 | TRBV7-9 | CASSPGTSVVWDEQFF | TGTGCCAGCAGCCCCGGGACTAGCGTGGTCTGGGATGAGCAGTTCTTC
many | TRBJ1-4 | TRBD1 | TRBV15 | CATSGGTAEKLFF | TGTGCCACCAGCGGGGGGACAGCGGAAAAACTGTTTTTT
many | TRBJ2-7 | TRBD1 | TRBV27 | CASSLTGVNEQYF | TGTGCCAGCAGCTTGACAGGGGTAAACGAGCAGTACTTC
many | TRBJ1-5 | . | TRBV28 | CASSLHGSGDQPQHF | TGTGCCAGCAGTTTACACGGTTCAGGAGATCAGCCCCAGCATTTT
many | TRBJ2-3 | . | TRBV27 | CASSPRRDPDTQYF | TGTGCCAGCAGTCCTCGCCGGGACCCAGATACGCAGTATTTT
many | TRBJ2-7 | . | TRBV24-1 | CATSDPGGSYEQYF | TGTGCCACCAGTGATCCAGGGGGGAGTTACGAGCAGTACTTC
many | TRBJ2-1 | TRBD2 | TRBV14 | CASSQEWTSGSRTYNEQFF | TGTGCCAGCAGCCAAGAATGGACTAGCGGGAGTCGCACCTACAATGAGCAGTTCTTC
many | TRBJ1-1 | TRBD1 | TRBV4-1 | CASSLSPGQGARKGAFF | TGCGCCAGCAGTCTTAGTCCGGGACAGGGGGCCCGAAAGGGGGCTTTCTTT
. | TRBJ1-1 | . | TRBV10-3 | CAISAGSTEAFF | TGTGCCATCAGTGCAGGGTCCACTGAAGCTTTCTTT
many | TRBJ2-7 | . | TRBV19 | CASSISGIGYEQYF | TGTGCCAGTAGTATATCGGGAATCGGCTACGAGCAGTACTTC
many | TRBJ2-2 | . | TRBV27 | CASRWSYGGELFF | TGTGCCAGCAGGTGGTCGTACGGCGGGGAGCTGTTTTTT
many | TRBJ1-5 | . | TRBV2 | CASQWTVNQPQHF | TGTGCCTCCCAATGGACAGTCAATCAGCCCCAGCATTTT
many | TRBJ2-3 | . | TRBV12-3/TRBV12-4 | CASSRGGMTDTQYF | TGTGCCAGCAGCCGAGGGGGGATGACAGATACGCAGTATTTT
. | TRBJ2-7 | TRBD1 | TRBV15 | CATSSSGQGGSYEQYF | TGTGCCACCAGCAGCTCGGGACAGGGCGGCTCCTACGAGCAGTACTTC
many | TRBJ1-2 | . | TRBV6-1 | CASSEYRKDYGYTF | TGTGCCAGCAGTGAATATCGCAAAGACTATGGCTACACCTTC
few | TRBJ1-5 | . | TRBV19 | CASSVTEGSPQHF | TGTGCCAGTAGCGTAACGGAGGGCTCTCCCCAGCATTTT
many | TRBJ2-5 | . | TRBV6-6 | CASSYKYQETQYF | TGTGCCAGCAGTTACAAGTACCAAGAGACCCAGTACTTC
few | TRBJ2-3 | . | TRBV27 | CASRLRTRGSRVGTDTQYF | TGTGCCAGCCGGTTGCGGACCCGTGGTTCAAGGGTCGGCACAGATACGCAGTATTTT
few | TRBJ2-5 | TRBD2 | TRBV15 | CATSDMMGTSGEETQYF | TGTGCCACCAGCGATATGATGGGGACTAGCGGAGAAGAGACCCAGTACTTC
. | TRBJ2-7 | TRBD2 | TRBV30 | CAWEDASGSFSYEQYF | TGTGCCTGGGAGGATGCTAGCGGGTCCTTCTCCTACGAGCAGTACTTC
few | TRBJ2-1 | TRBD2 | TRBV20-1 | CSADHWTSGRISYNEQFF | TGCAGTGCTGACCACTGGACTAGCGGGAGGATTTCCTACAATGAGCAGTTCTTC
many | TRBJ2-1 | TRBD2 | TRBV30 | CAWSPSRLAVNEQFF | TGTGCCTGGAGTCCGTCCAGACTAGCTGTGAATGAGCAGTTCTTC
. | TRBJ2-7 | TRBD1 | TRBV12-3/TRBV12-4 | CASAGTGGRYEQYF | TGTGCCAGCGCCGGGACAGGGGGTCGCTACGAGCAGTACTTC
many | TRBJ1-2 | . | TRBV14 | CASSQSIIGASYGYTF | TGTGCCAGCAGCCAAAGTATAATAGGGGCCAGCTATGGCTACACCTTC
many | TRBJ2-7 | TRBD2 | TRBV5-1 | CASSSGRRGEQYF | TGCGCCAGCAGTAGCGGGAGAAGGGGCGAGCAGTACTTC
many | TRBJ2-3 | . | TRBV5-1 | CASSVAGGTDTQYF | TGCGCCAGCAGCGTCGCAGGGGGGACAGATACGCAGTATTTT
. | TRBJ2-5 | . | TRBV14 | CASSQDGQIYF | TGTGCCAGCAGCCAAGATGGACAGATCTACTTC
many | TRBJ2-7 | TRBD1 | TRBV28 | CASSPSGQGAYEQYF | TGTGCCAGCAGCCCTTCCGGACAGGGAGCCTACGAGCAGTACTTC
many | TRBJ2-1 | TRBD2 | TRBV2 | CASRGLEPEQFF | TGTGCCAGCAGGGGACTAGAACCAGAGCAGTTCTTC